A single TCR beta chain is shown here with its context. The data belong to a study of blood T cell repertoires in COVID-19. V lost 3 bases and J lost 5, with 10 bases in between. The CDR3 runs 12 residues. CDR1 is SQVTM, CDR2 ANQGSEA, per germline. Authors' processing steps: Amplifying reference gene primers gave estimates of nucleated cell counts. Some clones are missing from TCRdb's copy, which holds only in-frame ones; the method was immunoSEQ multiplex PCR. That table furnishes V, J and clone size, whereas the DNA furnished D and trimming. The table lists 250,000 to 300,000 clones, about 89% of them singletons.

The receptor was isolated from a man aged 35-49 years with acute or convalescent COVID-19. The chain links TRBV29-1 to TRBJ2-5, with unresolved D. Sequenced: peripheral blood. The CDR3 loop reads CSVEEIMETQYF. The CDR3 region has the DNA TGCAGCGTTGAGGAGATTATGGAGACCCAGTACTTC.